This TCR beta chain originates from a study of T cell repertoires in cytomegalovirus infection. Overall study: It can be stated that public TCR beta signatures indicated CMV infection as well as a matching HLA type. Study results and limitations: Ex vivo responses were dominated by HLA-C-restricted CMV-specific TCR beta clonotypes.

CDR1 is SGHVS and CDR2 is FQNEAQ in the germline V gene. The CDR3 is made up of 13 amino acids. V dropped 5 bases and J dropped 3 bases, with 10 bases sitting between them. Remarks on this clonotype: Its antigen is currently unknown.

Each CDR3 protein gets one entry after TCRdb re-called the reads with MiXCR. The sample shows more than 300,000 distinct CDR3 sequences, about 32% of them seen only once. The source is a human donor in good health (CMV status not recorded). Some clones in this sample may be carry-over from other donors' samples. The sequencing here drew on cultured PBMCs, taken from culture after CMV antigen stimulation. The gene calls are TRBV7-8 and TRBJ1-2; TRBD1 might be the D (5 bases). Here the CDR3 DNA reads TGTGCCAGCAGCCGAGGACAAGACTATGGCTACACCTTC. This gives the protein CASSRGQDYGYTF.